The 11 T cell receptor beta chains given below trace back to one sample, sequenced in a study of cytotoxic CD8 clonotypes in ibrutinib-treated CLL. Profiled with immunoSEQ multiplex PCR; TCRdb holds only in-frame clones, not every one. The table includes about 140,000 clones, approximately 77% detected once. Material: PBMCs, obtained after 12 months of ibrutinib treatment. All receptors come from a human donor with chronic lymphocytic leukemia.

This chain connects TRBV19 to TRBJ2-5; D not resolved. CDR3 size: 14 residues. Between the trimmed V and J ends, which lost 4 bases and 2 bases, there was a span of 11 bases. CDR1 LNHDA and CDR2 SQIVND come from the germline V gene (reference sequence). This CDR3 reads CASSTRQPQETQYF. CDR3 sequence (DNA): TGTGCCAGTAGTACCAGACAACCTCAAGAGACCCAGTACTTC.

The rearrangement uses TRBV5-4 and TRBJ2-3; D is possibly TRBD1 (6 bases). Germline V CDR1 and CDR2: SGHNT, YYREEE (reference sequence). V gave up 6 bases and J gave up 3 bases, with 17 bases separating them. CDR3 length equals 15 residues. In nucleotides, the CDR3 is TGTGCCAGCACCAACGGAGGTACAGGGACAGATACGCAGTATTTT. It yields the protein CASTNGGTGTDTQYF. Drawing the rest from reference TRBV5-4 and TRBJ2-3, the complete variable domain is ETGVTQSPTHLIKTRGQQVTLRCSSQSGHNTVSWYQQALGQGPQFIFQYYREEENGRGNFPPRFSGLQFPNYSSELNVNALELDDSALYLCASTNGGTGTDTQYFGPGTRLTVL.

The genes are TRBV19 and TRBJ2-1, with 9 positions matching TRBD1. This CDR3 contains 16 residues. In germline, CDR1 is LNHDA, CDR2 SQIVND (reference sequence). V shed 0 bases, J shed 8 bases, and the junction held 8 bases outside the gene matches. The CDR3 DNA follows: TGTGCCAGTAGTATAGATCCGGGACAGGGATACTATGAGCAGTTCTTC. This codes for CASSIDPGQGYYEQFF.

Note on this clone: Possible read error: a much larger clone is one base away. V usage is TRBV5-3 and J usage is TRBJ2-2; no reliable D call. TRBV5-3 is an ORF, with its function uncertain. CDR3 length: 12 amino acids. The DNA of the CDR3 is TGTGCCAGCAGCTTCTACACCGGGGAGCTGTTTTTT. Translation gives CASSFYTGELFF.

The CDR3 coding sequence is TGTGCCAGCTCTCTAGGGGCGAACACCGGGGAGCTGTTTTTT. Its protein product is CASSLGANTGELFF. The chain recombines TRBV6-1 with TRBJ2-2; the D gene is possibly TRBD1 (5 bases). The CDR3 totals 14 residues. Trimming removed 8 bases from V and 0 bases from J, with 10 bases in between. The germline CDR1 and CDR2 sequences are MNHNS and SASEGT.

The genes are TRBV6-5 and TRBJ2-5; 9 bases match TRBD2. CDR3 length: 14 amino acids. CDR1 is MNHEY, CDR2 SVGAGI, per germline. V dropped 5 bases and J dropped 4; count of bases not matched to a gene: 5. The CDR3 protein is CASSKRLAVETQYF. CDR3 DNA sequence: TGTGCCAGCAGTAAAAGACTAGCGGTAGAGACCCAGTACTTC.

Only one count was recorded for this clone. The J gene is TRBJ2-6, the V gene TRBV6-1, with a tentative D call TRBD2 (6 bases). The CDR3 totals 17 residues. The V end was cut by 4 bases, the J end by 0 bases, with 13 bases between. The V gene's germline CDR1 is MNHNS and CDR2 SASEGT. CDR3 sequence (DNA): TGTGCCAGCAGTGTCAGGGAGGTCGTCTCTGGGGCCAACGTCCTGACTTTC. This encodes CASSVREVVSGANVLTF.

The chain carries TRBV5-1 and TRBJ1-3; D is undetermined. Trimming removed 3 bases from V and 0 bases from J, with 10 bases in between. Germline V CDR1 and CDR2: SGHRS, YFSETQ. The CDR3 contains 15 residues. The CDR3 here is CASSYPEASGNTIYF. The CDR3 region has the DNA TGCGCCAGCAGCTATCCCGAGGCCTCTGGAAACACCATATATTTT.

The chain links TRBV7-2 to TRBJ2-3, with TRBD2 as a possible D gene (5 bases). Trimming removed 5 bases from V and 6 bases from J, with 15 bases in between. Germline CDR1 is SGHTA and CDR2 is FQGNSA. CDR3 size: 14 residues. This CDR3 reads CASSHGDSADTQYF. The CDR3 bases are TGTGCCAGCAGCCACGGGGATAGTGCCGATACGCAGTATTTT.

J is TRBJ2-2 and V is TRBV25-1, with 7 bases that match TRBD2. Germline lookup yields CDR1 MGHDK and CDR2 SYGVNS. The V gene end was trimmed by 1 base and the J gene end by 7 bases; junction bases not matched to a gene: 6. The CDR3 runs to 15 residues. In nucleotides, the CDR3 is TGTGCCAGCAGTGAATCAAAAGGGAGGGGCGGGGAGCTGTTTTTT. It yields the protein CASSESKGRGGELFF.

The J gene is TRBJ2-1, the V gene TRBV5-4; D not resolved. Germline V gives CDR1 SGHNT, CDR2 YYREEE (reference sequence). V lost 4 bases, J lost 6 bases, and 8 bases lay in between. The CDR3 spans 12 residues. This chain's CDR3 is CASSTDVNEQFF. The CDR3 nucleotides read TGTGCCAGCAGCACCGACGTCAATGAGCAGTTCTTC.